This TCR beta chain derives from a study of response to subunit inactivated influenza vaccine. TCRdb used MiXCR to reprocess the RT-PCR reads, holding one entry per CDR3 protein. The sample records roughly 460,000 distinct CDR3 sequences, roughly 9.8% being singletons. The CDR3 runs 13 residues. J lost 5 bases, V lost 5 bases, and 5 bases had no gene match. The V gene's germline CDR1 is MNHNY and CDR2 SVGAGI (reference sequence). Broader study findings: Seasonal influenza vaccination, on each occasion, was suggested by the authors to recruit few new T cells.

Ten or more counts support this clonotype. Its antigen is unidentified. The V call is TRBV6-6, the J call TRBJ2-7; 8 bases line up with TRBD2. The origin of this receptor is a man aged 45-65 years who received an inactivated influenza vaccine. Specimen: PBMCs from blood, collected 40 to 50 days after vaccination. CDR3 loop: CASSPGLVNEQYF. The CDR3 DNA reads TGTGCCAGCAGTCCGGGACTAGTAAACGAGCAGTACTTC.